This is a list of T cell receptor beta chains from one sample in a study of identical twins. TCRdb re-called the 5' RACE reads through MiXCR, storing one row per CDR3 protein. The sample contains roughly 480,000 distinct CDR3 sequences, less than 25% of which appear only once. The same data also contributed to another study, on T cells expressing NK-cell markers.

The specimen was CD4+ T cells sorted from blood. These receptors all come from a woman aged 18-29 years in good health. The conserved cysteine and the conserved F or W are not part of the CDR3 here. The order of the fields is V gene, J gene, CDR3 protein.

V: TRBV7-9; J: TRBJ2-1; CDR3: ASSLSLAGVLNEQF
V: TRBV5-1; J: TRBJ2-2; CDR3: ASSLGIQGARTGELF
V: TRBV25-1; J: TRBJ2-3; CDR3: ASSLNPGQGADTQY
V: TRBV9; J: TRBJ2-3; CDR3: ASSDGVAGGHTDTQY
V: TRBV5-1; J: TRBJ1-5; CDR3: ASSLGGQGDQPQH
V: TRBV4-3; J: TRBJ2-1; CDR3: ASSQDKGIGTNQQF
V: TRBV6-1; J: TRBJ2-1; CDR3: ATVTSGGSNEQF
V: TRBV5-1; J: TRBJ2-7; CDR3: ASSFRNRSYEQY
V: TRBV15; J: TRBJ2-1; CDR3: ATSRVGGGQF
V: TRBV6-1; J: TRBJ2-3; CDR3: ASSHLAGGTDTQY
V: TRBV3-1; J: TRBJ2-1; CDR3: ASSLRVRQF
V: TRBV12-3/TRBV12-4; J: TRBJ2-7; CDR3: ASTGSSYEQY
V: TRBV15; J: TRBJ1-4; CDR3: ATSSTRGLRKLF
V: TRBV12-3/TRBV12-4; J: TRBJ2-1; CDR3: ASREGLLPNEQF
V: TRBV5-1; J: TRBJ1-6; CDR3: ASSLSEGMNSPLH
V: TRBV20-1; J: TRBJ2-5; CDR3: SASATLGQAVKETQY
V: TRBV6-2/TRBV6-3; J: TRBJ2-1; CDR3: ASRPRGWDFEQF
V: TRBV20-1; J: TRBJ1-1; CDR3: SARGLPSSGAEAF
V: TRBV7-2; J: TRBJ2-7; CDR3: ASSLTRLDEQY
V: TRBV3-1; J: TRBJ2-7; CDR3: ASSQGGASSEQY
V: TRBV7-2; J: TRBJ2-3; CDR3: ASSHRSGDTQY
V: TRBV5-1; J: TRBJ1-2; CDR3: ASSSRTGASYGYT
V: TRBV7-2; J: TRBJ1-1; CDR3: ASSFSGTNTEAF
V: TRBV14; J: TRBJ2-7; CDR3: ASSPDIYEQY
V: TRBV12-3/TRBV12-4; J: TRBJ1-5; CDR3: ASSLGASNQPQH
V: TRBV15; J: TRBJ1-6; CDR3: ATSRGSWGPLH
V: TRBV12-3/TRBV12-4; J: TRBJ1-2; CDR3: ASSLVPRDRDPGYT
V: TRBV11-3; J: TRBJ2-5; CDR3: ASRPGGGKETQY
V: TRBV6-1; J: TRBJ1-1; CDR3: ASRTPGLSTEAF
V: TRBV7-2; J: TRBJ2-7; CDR3: ASSLGGGLSEQY
V: TRBV10-3; J: TRBJ1-5; CDR3: ASSGQPDQPQH
V: TRBV10-1; J: TRBJ1-2; CDR3: ASSAAGAPYGYT
V: TRBV20-1; J: TRBJ2-7; CDR3: SARGTGTGSSYEQY
V: TRBV5-5; J: TRBJ1-5; CDR3: ASSLRGDPFGNQPQH
V: TRBV6-5; J: TRBJ2-2; CDR3: ASSLRLALNTGELF
V: TRBV10-3; J: TRBJ1-2; CDR3: AVGQGANSPHGYT
V: TRBV20-1; J: TRBJ2-1; CDR3: SAGLAGDIYEQF
V: TRBV15; J: TRBJ2-1; CDR3: ATSRDRVGVSSYNEQF
V: TRBV7-9; J: TRBJ2-1; CDR3: ASSDRQVMF
V: TRBV20-1; J: TRBJ2-3; CDR3: SASLEGVRGTQY
V: TRBV5-1; J: TRBJ2-5; CDR3: ASSGGTSWETQY
V: TRBV9; J: TRBJ2-3; CDR3: ASSVWADTQY
V: TRBV10-3; J: TRBJ2-7; CDR3: AISEGQISYEQY
V: TRBV20-1; J: TRBJ2-3; CDR3: SATTSGLAGVIADTQY
V: TRBV3-1; J: TRBJ2-6; CDR3: ASSRIASGDGANVLT
V: TRBV20-1; J: TRBJ2-1; CDR3: SAGIGGGANEQF
V: TRBV20-1; J: TRBJ2-7; CDR3: SARDYRVYEQY
V: TRBV6-5; J: TRBJ1-1; CDR3: ASSSLRRGTEAF
V: TRBV27; J: TRBJ2-2; CDR3: ASSFGGSNTGELF
V: TRBV29-1; J: TRBJ2-3; CDR3: SVDWGGSTDTQY
V: TRBV6-5; J: TRBJ2-2; CDR3: ASSYEGAGYTGELF
V: TRBV20-1; J: TRBJ2-5; CDR3: SASGGMETQY
V: TRBV5-1; J: TRBJ2-7; CDR3: ASSVPTGGPDEQY
V: TRBV6-1; J: TRBJ2-3; CDR3: ANPLAPGTDTQY